This T cell receptor beta chain was captured by sequencing in a study of CD8+ T cells in alopecia areata. Study findings and constraints: When scalp samples are sequenced, resident alphabeta T cells of normal skin are also captured. With patients, TCR sharing proved less clear than in mice, a difference possibly related to HLA.

Specimens obtained from alopecia areata patients comprised lesional scalp punch biopsies and peripheral blood. Investigators sorted PBMCs to obtain both CD4+ and CD8+ T cells. It was cDNA, reverse transcribed from extracted RNA, that served as the sequencing template. Assay used: immunoSEQ multiplex PCR; TCRdb lists only in-frame clones, some missing. The table records around 120,000 clones, around 50% of them present only once. As to this clone: Its antigen remains unknown.

In germline, CDR1 is MNHEY, CDR2 SMNVEV (reference sequence). CDR3 size: 16 residues. Trimming pared 5 bases from V and 3 bases from J, leaving 19 bases between. Specimen: NKG2D-low CD8+ T cells sorted from blood. The receptor comes from a human donor with alopecia areata. The V gene is TRBV27, the J gene TRBJ1-1; D unresolved. The CDR3 loop is CASSPIFGVGDTEAFF. Here the CDR3 DNA reads TGTGCCAGCAGTCCGATCTTTGGGGTCGGGGACACTGAAGCTTTCTTT.